This T cell receptor (beta chain) derives from a study of CD8+CD57+ T cells in acquired aplastic anemia. The template for TCR beta VDJ and CDR3 sequence profiling was genomic DNA. One entry per CDR3 protein, called by TCRdb with MiXCR from the reads. Counted here are some 160,000 distinct CDR3 sequences, more than 45% occurring once; the ten biggest clones make up 3.2%. There are 15 residues in the CDR3. V lost 1 base, J lost 6 bases, and 16 bases lay in between. Flow cytometry had shown expanded CD8+CD57+ cells in the patients chosen for sequencing. Patients had not yet gotten any therapy when their blood was taken for sampling.

Sequenced material: sorted CD4+, CD8+, or CD8+CD57+ T cells (not recorded which) from PBMCs. V gene TRBV12-3 or TRBV12-4 combines with J gene TRBJ2-7, with D possibly matching TRBD1 (5 bases). This TCR was recovered from a human donor with aplastic anemia. CDR3 sequence: CASSLVYSTAAEQYF. The CDR3 DNA reads as TGTGCCAGCAGTTTAGTGTATTCGACAGCTGCCGAGCAGTACTTC.